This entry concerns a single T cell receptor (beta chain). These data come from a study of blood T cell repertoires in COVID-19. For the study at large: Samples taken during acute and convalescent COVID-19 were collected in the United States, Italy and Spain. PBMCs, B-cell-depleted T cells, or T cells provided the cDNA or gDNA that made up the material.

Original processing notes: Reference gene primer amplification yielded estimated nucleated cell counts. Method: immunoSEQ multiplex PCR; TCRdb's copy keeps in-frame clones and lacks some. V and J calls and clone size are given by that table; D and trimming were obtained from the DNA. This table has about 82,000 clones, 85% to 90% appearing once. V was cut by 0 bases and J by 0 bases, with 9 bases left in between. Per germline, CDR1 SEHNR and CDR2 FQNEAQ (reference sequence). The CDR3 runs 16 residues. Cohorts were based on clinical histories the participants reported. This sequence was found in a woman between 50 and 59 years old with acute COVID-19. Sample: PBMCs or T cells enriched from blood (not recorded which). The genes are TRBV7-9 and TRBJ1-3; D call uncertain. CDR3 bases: TGTGCCAGCAGCTTAGCCCTTAGTCTCTCTGGAAACACCATATATTTT. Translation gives CASSLALSLSGNTIYF.